These 4 T cell receptor beta chains share one sample of origin, sequenced in a study of technical replicates of blood from a few donors. TCRdb's table, derived via immunoSEQ multiplex PCR, lists solely in-frame clones and lacks some. The data contain tens of thousands of clones, 85% to 95% of them seen just once; the ten biggest clones take up approximately 4.6%. The sample taken for sequencing was PBMCs. All receptors derive from a human donor in good health. Some clones in this sample may be carry-over from other donors' samples.

The CDR3 DNA sequence: TGCAGTGCTAGTCCTCGGGTTGAAGCTTTCTTT. It encodes CSASPRVEAFF. This chain uses TRBV20-1 with TRBJ1-1; no clear D gene. The length of the CDR3 is 11 residues. Trimming removed 3 bases at V and 7 bases at J, with 9 bases between. Looked up from germline, CDR1 is DFQATT and CDR2 is SNEGSKA (reference sequence).

The chain carries TRBV18 and TRBJ2-3; D is ambiguous. Looked up from germline, CDR1 is KGHSH and CDR2 is LQKENI. The CDR3 spans 12 residues. Trimming removed 0 bases at V and 6 bases at J, with 4 bases between. In nucleotides, the CDR3 is TGTGCCAGCTCACCACCAGCGGATACGCAGTATTTT. Translation: CASSPPADTQYF.

This chain links TRBV4-3 with TRBJ1-1; the D is unclear. Deletions cut 1 base from V and 4 bases from J, with 7 bases between. Germline-derived CDR1 and CDR2 are LGHNA and YSLEER. The CDR3 consists of 13 residues. CDR3 residues: CASSQAPGTEAFF. The CDR3 bases are TGCGCCAGCAGCCAAGCCCCGGGCACTGAAGCTTTCTTT.

The chain recombines TRBV18 with TRBJ2-1; TRBD2 matches 11 bases. Germline assignment: CDR1 KGHSH and CDR2 LQKENI. This CDR3 region has 18 residues. J was trimmed by 3 bases and V by 1 base; bases with no gene match: 8. The DNA of the CDR3 is TGTGCCAGCTCACCACGGCTTAGCGGGAGGGGGGACTACAATGAGCAGTTCTTC. Its protein is CASSPRLSGRGDYNEQFF.